This note documents a single T cell receptor beta chain sequence. These data belong to a study of metastatic and nonmetastatic thyroid tumors. In the study overall: Comparative analysis of repertoires was undertaken across blood and tumor or nodule tissue obtained from malignant and benign thyroid patients.

Germline CDR1 is SEHNR and CDR2 is FQNEAQ (reference sequence). The CDR3 sequence is 14 residues long. V lost 1 base and J 2 bases, leaving 9 bases between the germline ends. There were no patients who had received any treatment before thyroid surgery. MiXCR reprocessed the PCR reads for TCRdb. Of about 92,000 clones in the sample, 15% are singletons; the top ten hold 3.6%. This chain links TRBV7-9 with TRBJ2-7; D unresolved. The TCR comes from a female donor with papillary thyroid cancer or a benign thyroid nodule (not recorded which). Some clones in this sample may be carry-over from other donors' samples. Sequenced: blood. The CDR3 loop is CASSLEGVAYEQYF. Here the CDR3 DNA reads TGTGCCAGCAGCTTAGAGGGCGTAGCCTACGAGCAGTACTTC. Combining the CDR3 with reference TRBV7-9 and TRBJ2-7 gives the whole variable domain DTGVSQNPRHKITKRGQNVTFRCDPISEHNRLYWYRQTLGQGPEFLTYFQNEAQLEKSRLLSDRFSAERPKGSFSTLEIQRTEQGDSAMYLCASSLEGVAYEQYFGPGTRLTVT.